Below are 15 T cell receptor beta chains sequenced from a single sample in a study of CD8 T cells in ankylosing spondylitis. Study conclusions and caveats: A motif of fewer than ten highly homologous TCR beta variants was seen as apparently characteristic of ankylosing spondylitis blood.

From the 5' RACE reads, TCRdb called clonotypes with MiXCR, one entry per CDR3 protein. The sample carries a few hundred thousand distinct CDR3 sequences, roughly 13% recorded once. These receptors' targets are unknown. The sample consisted of blood, either unsorted or a sorted T cell fraction (not recorded which). These receptors all stem from a male donor with ankylosing spondylitis.

The V gene is TRBV7-8, the J gene TRBJ2-5, with 11 bases that match TRBD2. Germline V gene lookup returns CDR1 SGHVS and CDR2 FQNEAQ. Unmatched junction bases numbered 3, after V lost 1 base and J lost 2 bases. The CDR3 covers 16 residues. CDR3 sequence: CASSLVTSGTQETQYF. The CDR3 coding sequence is TGTGCCAGCAGCTTAGTGACTAGCGGGACGCAAGAGACCCAGTACTTC.

In its sample, this clonotype was seen a few times. J is TRBJ1-2 and V is TRBV29-1; a weak D match, TRBD1 (5 bases). This CDR3 is built from 12 residues. Trimming cost V 4 bases and J 4 bases, with 10 bases left between them. Germline CDR1 reads SQVTM; CDR2 reads ANQGSEA. The CDR3 loop is CSVGGTAYGYTF. The CDR3 coding sequence is TGCAGCGTTGGAGGGACTGCCTATGGCTACACCTTC. The full variable domain, rest sourced from reference TRBV29-1 and TRBJ1-2, is SAVISQKPSRDICQRGTSLTIQCQVDSQVTMMFWYRQQPGQSLTLIATANQGSEATYESGFVIDKFPISRPNLTFSTLTVSNMSPEDSSIYLCSVGGTAYGYTFGSGTRLTVV.

This clonotype was counted a few times. The rearrangement joins TRBV20-1 to TRBJ2-4, with a weak D call TRBD1 (6 bases). The germline V gene encodes CDR1 DFQATT and CDR2 SNEGSKA (reference sequence). The CDR3 runs to 15 residues. V was trimmed by 6 bases and J by 4 bases, leaving 19 bases between them. CDR3 in DNA: TGCAGTGCAACCGGGACAACCCTCCGAAAAAACATTCAGTACTTC. Its protein is CSATGTTLRKNIQYF.

V gene TRBV12-3 or TRBV12-4 combines with J gene TRBJ1-4, with unresolved D. V gave up 1 base and J gave up 9 bases, with 12 bases separating them. The CDR3 extends over 14 amino acids. CDR3 in DNA: TGTGCCAGCAGTTTAGGAGGACTCGCGCAAAAACTGTTTTTT. Its translation is CASSLGGLAQKLFF.

Ten or more counts support this clonotype. The rearrangement uses TRBV6-2 or TRBV6-3 and TRBJ1-6; a possible D gene is TRBD1 (5 bases). Germline-derived CDR1 and CDR2 are MNHEY and SVGEGT. V lost 0 bases and J lost 5, with 17 bases in between. The CDR3 runs 18 residues. The CDR3 bases are TGTGCCAGCAGTTACTCCCCACGGGAGTACAGGAATAATTCACCCCTCCACTTT. Translation gives CASSYSPREYRNNSPLHF.

This clonotype was seen at least ten times. The rearrangement joins TRBV6-1 to TRBJ2-4; 12 bases match TRBD1. Trimming cost V 6 bases and J 8 bases; bases outside gene matches: 11. CDR3 length: 16 amino acids. The germline V gene has CDR1 MNHNS and CDR2 SASEGT. In DNA, the CDR3 is TGTGCCAGCAGGTCCCGGGACAGGGGGCGGGAGGACATTCAGTACTTC. Residues: CASRSRDRGREDIQYF.

This clonotype was counted a few times. The rearrangement links TRBV29-1 to TRBJ1-1, with TRBD1 identical over 7 bases. Germline CDR1 SQVTM, CDR2 ANQGSEA. This CDR3 comprises 15 residues. The trim removed 1 base at V and 4 bases at J, leaving 9 bases unmatched. CDR3 in DNA: TGCAGCGTTGAAGGTAAAACAGGGGCTGTCACTGAAGCTTTCTTT. Translation: CSVEGKTGAVTEAFF.

There are a few counts of this clonotype. The V gene is TRBV28, the J gene TRBJ1-3; D gene ambiguous. Germline V CDR1 and CDR2: MDHEN, SYDVKM. The V gene lost 4 bases and the J gene lost 1 base, with 5 bases spanning the gap. The CDR3 has 13 residues. The CDR3 reads CASSSVSGNTIYF. CDR3 coding DNA: TGTGCCAGCAGTTCTGTTTCTGGAAACACCATATATTTT.

The rearrangement joins TRBV3-1 to TRBJ1-6, with TRBD1 identical over 8 bases. Germline V CDR1 and CDR2: LGHDT, YNNKEL (reference sequence). The junction had 7 bases not matched to a gene; V was cut back by 6 bases and J by 9 bases. The CDR3 length is 14 residues. CDR3 bases: TGTGCCAGCAGTCCGACAGGGGCTGCTTCACCCCTCCACTTT. This codes for CASSPTGAASPLHF. Supplemented by reference TRBV3-1 and TRBJ1-6, the full variable domain reads DTAVSQTPKYLVTQMGNDKSIKCEQNLGHDTMYWYKQDSKKFLKIMFSYNNKELIINETVPNRFSPKSPDKAHLNLHINSLELGDSAVYFCASSPTGAASPLHFGNGTRLTVT.

A few counts support this clonotype. V and J are TRBV7-9 and TRBJ1-1; a possible D gene is TRBD1 (5 bases). Trimming took 6 bases from V and 2 from J, leaving 10 bases between them. Germline V CDR1 and CDR2: SEHNR, FQNEAQ (reference sequence). The CDR3 length is 13 residues. CDR3 sequence (DNA): TGTGCCAGCAGACCTCAGGGAAACACTGAAGCTTTCTTT. Residues: CASRPQGNTEAFF.

The chain recombines TRBV6-1 with TRBJ2-1, with 8 bases identical to TRBD2. J was trimmed by 5 bases and V by 7 bases; bases with no gene match: 16. The germline CDR1 and CDR2 sequences are MNHNS and SASEGT. The length of the CDR3 is 17 residues. The CDR3 sequence: CASTKGWTGGKDNEQFF. The CDR3, as DNA: TGTGCCAGCACCAAGGGGTGGACGGGAGGGAAAGACAATGAGCAGTTCTTC.

This clonotype has more than one count but fewer than ten. The V gene is TRBV5-1, the J gene TRBJ1-1, with D possibly being TRBD1 (6 bases). This CDR3 spans 17 amino acids. Trimming cost V 0 bases and J 4 bases, with 19 bases left between them. In germline, CDR1 is SGHRS, CDR2 YFSETQ. This chain's CDR3 is CASSLDGRSEQGTEAFF. CDR3 nucleotides: TGCGCCAGCAGCTTGGATGGACGGTCAGAACAGGGCACTGAAGCTTTCTTT.

This clonotype was observed at least ten times. This chain links TRBV12-3 or TRBV12-4 with TRBJ1-1; D is possibly TRBD1 (6 bases). V lost 2 bases to trimming and J lost 1 base, with 11 bases between them. CDR3 length equals 15 residues. In nucleotides, the CDR3 is TGTGCCAGCAGTTTAAGAGGGGGGAGGAACACTGAAGCTTTCTTT. Protein product: CASSLRGGRNTEAFF.

This clonotype was seen only a few times. V gene TRBV20-1 combines with J gene TRBJ1-5; TRBD1 matches 8 bases. The V gene's germline CDR1 is DFQATT and CDR2 SNEGSKA (reference sequence). Losses at the gene ends were 4 bases for V and 7 bases for J; bases not matched to a gene: 6. The length of the CDR3 is 13 residues. The CDR3 DNA sequence: TGCAGTGCTACGTCAACAGGGGGACAGCCCCAGCATTTT. It is translated as CSATSTGGQPQHF.

Only a few counts were recorded for this clonotype. The rearrangement joins TRBV24-1 to TRBJ2-1, with 8 positions matching TRBD2. Germline V gives CDR1 KGHDR, CDR2 SFDVKD. The CDR3 extends over 15 amino acids. The ends lost 7 bases at V and 3 bases at J; junction bases unmatched: 7. The CDR3 loop reads CATSPSGRLYNEQFF. The CDR3, as DNA: TGTGCCACCAGCCCAAGCGGGAGACTCTACAATGAGCAGTTCTTC.